The 21 T cell receptor beta chains below were found in one sample sequenced in a study of Graves' ophthalmopathy and Graves' hyperthyroidism (dated by TCRdb to between 2018 and 2020). Reads for this sample came from an Illumina HiSeq 2000. For repertoire sequencing, the TCR beta CDR3 regions were amplified from RNA transcripts. A first-round RT-PCR used HTBI primers with the Qiagen OneStep RT-PCR kit, followed by a second-round multiplex PCR, size selection and purification. TCRdb ran its own pipeline on the public reads, namely fastp trimming at Q25 and MiXCR clone calling, and kept in-frame beta chains. Each entry is one CDR3 protein sequence, shown with its most common DNA and genes. The sample table shows 650,000 to 900,000 distinct CDR3 sequences, and 40% are seen once. Of the sample, 35% to 55% is held by the ten largest clones. The sequenced sample was peripheral blood. The receptors originated from an adult man with Graves' ophthalmopathy.

This clonotype has ten or more counts. V usage is TRBV20-1 and J usage is TRBJ2-5; 11 nucleotides align to TRBD2. From germline, CDR1 is DFQATT and CDR2 SNEGSKA (reference sequence). The CDR3 has 15 amino acids. Losses at the gene ends were 4 bases for V and 3 bases for J; bases not matched to a gene: 7. Here the CDR3 DNA reads TGCAGTGCTATTCTTGGACTAGCGGGTAAAGAGACCCAGTACTTC. This gives the protein CSAILGLAGKETQYF.

As for this clonotype: This may be a read error, as it is one base from a much larger clone. This rearrangement joins TRBV6-5 to TRBJ2-5; TRBD2 is a possible D gene (5 bases). With 5 bases removed from V and 1 base from J, the gap between germline ends came to 11 bases. The CDR3 loop spans 14 amino acids. Germline loops: CDR1 MNHEY, CDR2 SVGAGI. The CDR3 DNA reads as TGTGCCAGCAGTAATCGACGGGGCCAAGAGACCCAGTACTTC. Amino acids: CASSNRRGQETQYF.

The chain employs TRBV29-1 and TRBJ2-5, with D maybe TRBD2 (5 bases). V shed 8 bases and J shed 0 bases, with 7 bases lying between them. CDR3 length: 11 amino acids. The V gene's germline CDR1 is SQVTM and CDR2 ANQGSEA. CDR3 bases: TGCAGCTTAGCGTACCAAGAGACCCAGTACTTC. The encoded protein is CSLAYQETQYF. The full variable domain, in which reference TRBV29-1 and TRBJ2-5 provide the parts outside the CDR3, is SAVISQKPSRDICQRGTSLTIQCQVDSQVTMMFWYRQQPGQSLTLIATANQGSEATYESGFVIDKFPISRPNLTFSTLTVSNMSPEDSSIYLCSLAYQETQYFGPGTRLLVL.

The rearrangement links TRBV7-9 to TRBJ2-5; 11 positions match TRBD2. The germline gives CDR1 SEHNR, CDR2 FQNEAQ (reference sequence). The CDR3 has 17 residues. J was trimmed by 1 base and V by 3 bases; bases with no gene match: 7. This chain's CDR3 is CASSFSPTSGGQETQYF. The DNA of the CDR3 is TGTGCCAGCAGCTTCAGTCCAACTAGCGGGGGCCAAGAGACCCAGTACTTC. The full variable domain, rest sourced from reference TRBV7-9 and TRBJ2-5, is DTGVSQNPRHKITKRGQNVTFRCDPISEHNRLYWYRQTLGQGPEFLTYFQNEAQLEKSRLLSDRFSAERPKGSFSTLEIQRTEQGDSAMYLCASSFSPTSGGQETQYFGPGTRLLVL.

This clonotype was counted ten times or more. CDR3 nucleotide sequence: TGTGCCGCCCAGAGGGGGCCGAAAGAGACCCAGTACTTC. Its protein product is CAAQRGPKETQYF. The genes are TRBV10-3 and TRBJ2-5, with 7 positions matching TRBD1. The J segment lost 3 bases and the V segment lost 11 bases, leaving 9 bases of the junction unmatched. Germline CDR1 ENHRY, CDR2 SYGVKD. There are 13 residues in the CDR3.

This clonotype was observed a handful of times. V and J are TRBV28 and TRBJ1-1, with 7 bases matching TRBD1. V was pared by 6 bases and J by 8 bases, with 12 bases of the junction left unmatched. CDR1 is MDHEN, CDR2 SYDVKM, per germline. The CDR3 is 14 amino acids. The CDR3 DNA reads TGTGCCAGCAGGAGATCACAGGGGTACTACGAAGCTTTCTTT. It encodes CASRRSQGYYEAFF.

This clonotype was observed at least ten times. The chain joins TRBV7-3 to TRBJ2-2; D is undetermined. V lost 1 base and J lost 4, with 7 bases in between. Germline CDR1 SGHTA, CDR2 FQGTGA. CDR3 length: 14 amino acids. In nucleotides, the CDR3 is TGTGCCAGCAGCTTAATGAGTAGCACCGGGGAGCTGTTTTTT. It specifies CASSLMSSTGELFF.

For this clonotype: Germline is not matched at one junction end, which may reflect a read error. This chain connects TRBV7-9 to TRBJ1-1, with 8 nucleotides matching TRBD1. Germline assignment: CDR1 SEHNR and CDR2 FQNEAQ (reference sequence). There are 13 residues in the CDR3. Written as DNA, the CDR3 is TGTGCCGGCAGCTGGACAGGGAGAACTGAAGCTTTCTTT. It is translated as CAGSWTGRTEAFF.

At least ten counts were recorded for this clonotype. V and J are TRBV7-9 and TRBJ1-3, with D uncertain. This CDR3 has 14 amino acids. V was shortened by 5 bases and J by 0 bases, with 8 bases between the two germline ends. Per germline, CDR1 SEHNR and CDR2 FQNEAQ (reference sequence). CDR3 sequence (DNA): TGTGCCAGCAGCGACGCAGACTCTGGAAACACCATATATTTT. Residues: CASSDADSGNTIYF. The full variable domain, completed using reference TRBV7-9 and TRBJ1-3, is DTGVSQNPRHKITKRGQNVTFRCDPISEHNRLYWYRQTLGQGPEFLTYFQNEAQLEKSRLLSDRFSAERPKGSFSTLEIQRTEQGDSAMYLCASSDADSGNTIYFGEGSWLTVV.

This clonotype appeared many times. The chain joins TRBV2 to TRBJ1-4; 7 bases are shared with TRBD1. Unmatched junction bases numbered 6, after V lost 3 bases and J lost 8 bases. The CDR3 covers 14 residues. Germline loops: CDR1 SNHLY, CDR2 FYNNEI. The CDR3 DNA sequence: TGTGCCAGCAGTGAGACAGGGCGGGACGAAAAACTGTTTTTT. Amino acids: CASSETGRDEKLFF.

This clonotype was picked up many times. The gene calls are TRBV29-1 and TRBJ1-3, with TRBD1 matching 9 bases. With V trimmed by 6 bases and J by 4 bases, 7 bases remained unmatched. Germline assignment: CDR1 SQVTM and CDR2 ANQGSEA. CDR3 length equals 14 residues. The chain's CDR3 is CSVDGTGQGNTIYF. CDR3 in DNA: TGCAGCGTAGACGGGACAGGGCAAGGAAACACCATATATTTT. The full variable domain, rest sourced from reference TRBV29-1 and TRBJ1-3, is SAVISQKPSRDICQRGTSLTIQCQVDSQVTMMFWYRQQPGQSLTLIATANQGSEATYESGFVIDKFPISRPNLTFSTLTVSNMSPEDSSIYLCSVDGTGQGNTIYFGEGSWLTVV.

This clonotype appeared many times. The CDR3 region has the DNA TGTGCCAGCAGCTTAGTAGCGGGCGAGCAGTACTTC. Amino acids: CASSLVAGEQYF. This rearrangement joins TRBV7-9 to TRBJ2-7; 7 bases are shared with TRBD2. Germline loops: CDR1 SEHNR, CDR2 FQNEAQ (reference sequence). V dropped 1 base and J dropped 6; count of bases not matched to a gene: 0. The CDR3 spans 12 residues.

This clonotype was counted many times. This sequence joins TRBV15 and TRBJ1-1; the D is unclear. The V end was cut by 5 bases, the J end by 4 bases, with 14 bases between. CDR3 size: 14 residues. CDR1 and CDR2 from the germline V gene are LNHNV and YYDKDF (reference sequence). The DNA of the CDR3 is TGTGCCACCAGCTCTCTTAGGGCGGGCACTGAAGCTTTCTTT. Its protein is CATSSLRAGTEAFF.

In this sample, this clonotype turned up a few times. The J gene is TRBJ2-2, the V gene TRBV29-1; a possible D gene is TRBD1 (5 bases). The germline CDR1 and CDR2 sequences are SQVTM and ANQGSEA. V was cut by 5 bases and J by 1 base, with 8 bases left in between. This CDR3 is 13 amino acids long. The CDR3 reads CSVRQMNTGELFF. The CDR3 DNA follows: TGCAGCGTTCGACAGATGAACACCGGGGAGCTGTTTTTT.

The sample holds many counts of this clonotype. A much larger clonotype is one base distant, so this may be a read error. The chain is built from TRBV7-9 and TRBJ1-2; tentative D call: TRBD1 (5 bases). The CDR3 loop spans 11 amino acids. Looked up from germline, CDR1 is SEHNR and CDR2 is FQNEAQ (reference sequence). V was clipped by 8 bases and J by 3 bases, with 7 bases between them. The CDR3 reads CASRDYYGYTF. CDR3 bases: TGTGCCAGCCGGGACTACTATGGCTACACCTTC.

This clonotype showed up many times. This sequence joins TRBV25-1 and TRBJ1-2; D is ambiguous. The V end lost 1 base, the J end lost 2 bases, and 5 bases lay between the germline ends. Germline CDR1 is MGHDK and CDR2 is SYGVNS. CDR3 length: 13 amino acids. The CDR3 sequence: CASSELFNYGYTF. The CDR3 region has the DNA TGTGCCAGCAGTGAATTGTTCAACTATGGCTACACCTTC.

There are many counts of this clonotype. The chain carries TRBV7-6 and TRBJ2-7, with 7 bases fitting TRBD1. Germline assignment: CDR1 SGHVS and CDR2 FNYEAQ. The junction had 10 bases not matched to a gene; V was cut back by 5 bases and J by 3 bases. The CDR3 extends over 15 amino acids. This chain's CDR3 is CASSELGQRNYEQYF. DNA of the CDR3: TGTGCCAGCAGCGAACTGGGACAGCGAAACTACGAGCAGTACTTC.

The chain employs TRBV5-8 and TRBJ2-5, with 9 bases fitting TRBD1. The CDR3 is 14 residues long. Germline trimming cut 2 bases from V and 5 bases from J; bases unmatched to any gene: 4. In germline, CDR1 is SGHTS, CDR2 YDEGEE. CDR3 sequence (DNA): TGTGCCAGCAGCTTAGGACAGGGGCATGAGACCCAGTACTTC. Translation gives CASSLGQGHETQYF.

V is TRBV2 and J is TRBJ1-5, with no clear D. V lost 6 bases and J lost 0, with 15 bases in between. Per the germline V gene, CDR1 is SNHLY and CDR2 is FYNNEI. The CDR3 contains 16 residues. The CDR3 nucleotides read TGTGCCAGCAGCCCCACCTTTTTAGATAGCAATCAGCCCCAGCATTTT. Protein: CASSPTFLDSNQPQHF.

The rearrangement joins TRBV10-1 to TRBJ2-3; TRBD2 matches at 7 bases. The length of the CDR3 is 13 residues. In germline, CDR1 is WNHNN, CDR2 SYGVQD (reference sequence). Losses at the gene ends were 4 bases for V and 5 bases for J; bases not matched to a gene: 3. CDR3 DNA: TGCGCCAGCAGTGCCTTAGCGGGAGATACGCAGTATTTT. Encoded protein: CASSALAGDTQYF.

This clonotype was seen repeatedly, ten times or more. The chain employs TRBV19 and TRBJ1-5, with TRBD1 matching 7 bases. The CDR3 totals 13 residues. The J segment lost 7 bases and the V segment lost 5 bases, leaving 5 bases of the junction unmatched. Germline values: CDR1 LNHDA, CDR2 SQIVND (reference sequence). The CDR3: CASSDQGGQPQHF. The CDR3, as DNA: TGTGCCAGTAGTGATCAGGGGGGCCAGCCCCAGCATTTT.